This is a list of T cell receptor beta chains from one sample in a study of OX40 agonist ivuxolimab in advanced cancers. Method: immunoSEQ multiplex PCR; TCRdb's copy keeps in-frame clones and lacks some. The sample lists tens of thousands of clones, roughly nine tenths occurring once. Sequences were derived from CD4+ or CD8+ T cells sorted from blood, sampled in a trial of the OX40 agonist ivuxolimab. The receptors were sampled from an adult with an advanced solid tumor such as melanoma, head and neck, liver or kidney cancer. CDR3s include the opening cysteine and the closing phenylalanine or tryptophan. Fields, in order: clone size, V gene, D gene, J gene, CDR3 length, CDR3 DNA, CDR3 protein. The D gene is left open where the match is weak. The size field is filled for only some rows; it gives once, few, many or a size class.

>.|TRBV7-9|TRBD1|TRBJ2-7|14
TGTGCCAGCAGCTCCGGGACAGCCGACTACGAGCAGTACTTC
CASSSGTADYEQYF
>.|TRBV7-3|TRBD2|TRBJ2-1|18
TGTGCCAGCAGCTTAACCGCGGGGGGTCGATCCTCCTACAATGAGCAGTTCTTC
CASSLTAGGRSSYNEQFF
>.|TRBV14|.|TRBJ2-2|14
TGTGCCAGCAGCCAAGACGCTGACCCGAGGGAGCTGTTTTTT
CASSQDADPRELFF
>.|TRBV27|TRBD2|TRBJ2-1|15
TGTGCCAGCAGTTTAAGCGGGGGGGCTTACAATGAGCAGTTCTTC
CASSLSGGAYNEQFF
>.|TRBV7-6|.|TRBJ2-2|15
TGTGCCAGCAGCGACCGGGACACGAACACCGGGGAGCTGTTTTTT
CASSDRDTNTGELFF
>.|TRBV12-5|.|TRBJ1-2|15
TGTGCTAGTGGTTTGGGCCAACCCGGGACGGATGGCTACACCTTC
CASGLGQPGTDGYTF
>.|TRBV10-1|TRBD1|TRBJ1-1|15
TGCGCCAGCAGTGACCCGACAGGGCGCAGCACTGAAGCTTTCTTT
CASSDPTGRSTEAFF
>.|TRBV27|.|TRBJ2-7|13
TGTGCCAGCAGTTTGCAGCAGAGCTACGAGCAGTACTTC
CASSLQQSYEQYF
>.|TRBV29-1|.|TRBJ2-2|11
TGCAGCGCCTATCTGACCGGGGAGCTGTTTTTT
CSAYLTGELFF
>.|TRBV7-8|.|TRBJ1-3|13
TGTGCCAGCAGCCCAACGACTGGAAACACCATATATTTT
CASSPTTGNTIYF
>.|TRBV27|TRBD1|TRBJ1-5|16
TGTGCCAGCAGTTTGGGAACAGGGGGAAGCAATCAGCCCCAGCATTTT
CASSLGTGGSNQPQHF
>once|TRBV13|.|TRBJ2-7|13
TGTGCCAGCAGGGCACAGGGCTCCTACGAGCAGTACTTC
CASRAQGSYEQYF
>once|TRBV6-5|.|TRBJ1-2|13
TGTGCCAGCAGTAACCGGGCCTCGGGGCGCTACACCTTC
CASSNRASGRYTF
>few|TRBV7-9|TRBD1|TRBJ1-6|15
TGTGCCAGCAGCTTGTCCGGACAGGGTAATTCACCCCTCCACTTT
CASSLSGQGNSPLHF
>.|TRBV5-4|.|TRBJ2-5|14
TGTGCCAGCAGCCCCCGACCCGACGGGGAGACCCAGTACTTC
CASSPRPDGETQYF
>.|TRBV5-4|.|TRBJ1-4|15
TGTGCCAGCAGCCCCCGGGATACTAATAATGAAAAACTGTTTTTT
CASSPRDTNNEKLFF
>.|TRBV6-5|.|TRBJ2-7|13
TGTGCCAGCAGTTACGGGGGGACCTACGAGCAGTACTTC
CASSYGGTYEQYF
>.|TRBV19|.|TRBJ1-4|15
TGTGCCAGTAGCCCCCGGACAGCCAACCGTGAAAAACTGTTTTTT
CASSPRTANREKLFF
>.|TRBV4-1|.|TRBJ2-1|13
TGCGCCAGCAGCCCCTTGACCTACAATGAGCAGTTCTTC
CASSPLTYNEQFF
>.|TRBV2|.|TRBJ2-3|12
TGTGCCAGCAGACAGTCTGCAGATACGCAGTATTTT
CASRQSADTQYF
>once|TRBV5-8|.|TRBJ1-1|14
TGTGCCAGCAGCAGCGTACCCGGGGGCACTGAAGCTTTCTTT
CASSSVPGGTEAFF
>few|TRBV7-9|TRBD1|TRBJ2-7|15
TGTGCCAGCAGCCCACGGACAGGGGATACCTACGAGCAGTACTTC
CASSPRTGDTYEQYF
>.|TRBV27|.|TRBJ2-1|13
TGTGCCAGCAGTTTACGGGGGCACAATGAGCAGTTCTTC
CASSLRGHNEQFF
>.|TRBV19|TRBD2|TRBJ2-3|16
TGTGCCAGTAGTATGAGCGCGGGGGGCTACACAGATACGCAGTATTTT
CASSMSAGGYTDTQYF
>.|TRBV5-1|.|TRBJ1-5|15
TGCGCCAGCAGCTTGGAAGGGGTAGACAATCAGCCCCAGCATTTT
CASSLEGVDNQPQHF
>.|TRBV7-9|.|TRBJ2-7|14
TGTGCCAGCAGCCTTACAGGTGCCGACTACGAGCAGTACTTC
CASSLTGADYEQYF
>many|TRBV9|.|TRBJ2-2|16
TGTGCCAGCAGCGTAGAGGGGGGTGAGGGCACCGGGGAGCTGTTTTTT
CASSVEGGEGTGELFF
>.|TRBV2|TRBD2|TRBJ2-3|19
TGTGCCAGCAGTGAAGCAGGGACTAGCGGTTCTTGGGGCACAGATACGCAGTATTTT
CASSEAGTSGSWGTDTQYF
>.|TRBV11-2|TRBD2|TRBJ2-1|15
TGTGCCAGCAGCTTAGAAGCGGGGGGGCAGGATGAGCAGTTCTTC
CASSLEAGGQDEQFF
>.|TRBV5-1|.|TRBJ1-1|13
TGCGCCAGCAGTTTCGAGGGAGGCACTGAAGCTTTCTTT
CASSFEGGTEAFF
>.|TRBV27|TRBD1|TRBJ1-1|15
TGTGCCAGCAGTCCGTGGACAGGGGTGAACACTGAAGCTTTCTTT
CASSPWTGVNTEAFF
>.|TRBV6-6|TRBD1|TRBJ1-5|15
TGTGCCAGCAGTTATGGGACAGGGGGCTATCAGCCCCAGCATTTT
CASSYGTGGYQPQHF
>.|TRBV27|TRBD1|TRBJ2-7|16
TGTGCCAGCAGTTCTTCCGGGACAGAGATAATCTACGAGCAGTACTTC
CASSSSGTEIIYEQYF
>once|TRBV28|.|TRBJ1-1|11
TGTGCCAGCAGTCTAGACCGAAGCGCCGAGTTT
CASSLDRSAEF
>.|TRBV4-1|TRBD1|TRBJ1-1|16
TGCGCCAGCAGCCACATTGGGGGACAGGGAGACACTGAAGCTTTCTTT
CASSHIGGQGDTEAFF
>.|TRBV29-1|.|TRBJ1-2|15
TGCAGCGTTGATGCAGGGAGGGAGAATATCTATGGCTACACCTTC
CSVDAGRENIYGYTF
>.|TRBV12-5|.|TRBJ2-2|14
TGTGCTAGTACAGGGACGCCGAACACCGGGGAGCTGTTTTTT
CASTGTPNTGELFF
>.|TRBV6-1|TRBD2|TRBJ2-3|15
TGTGCCAGCAGGGGACTAGCGGGCATTACAGATACGCAGTATTTT
CASRGLAGITDTQYF
>few|TRBV27|.|TRBJ2-1|15
TGTGCCAGCAGTTTATCCCGTCAAGGGCCCAATGAGCAGTTCTTC
CASSLSRQGPNEQFF
>.|TRBV2|.|TRBJ1-5|14
TGTGCCAGCAGTGGGCGCACCCCGGGGCGGCCCCAGCATTTT
CASSGRTPGRPQHF
>.|TRBV6-6|TRBD1|TRBJ2-1|16
TGTGCCAGCAGTGCAGGTGGACAGGGCGGTAACAATGAGCAGTTCTTC
CASSAGGQGGNNEQFF
>.|TRBV4-1|TRBD2|TRBJ2-2|13
TGCGCCAGCAGCCAAGATAGCGGGGGGGAGCTGTTTTTT
CASSQDSGGELFF
>.|TRBV28|.|TRBJ1-1|11
TGTGCCAGCAGTTTTGACACTGAAGCTTTCTTT
CASSFDTEAFF
>once|TRBV15|.|TRBJ1-3|16
TGTGCCACCAGTCCAAATCCGGGTTACTCTGGAAACACCATATATTTT
CATSPNPGYSGNTIYF
>.|TRBV6-5|.|TRBJ2-3|13
TGTGCCAGCAGTTACTCGGGAACAGATACGCAGTATTTT
CASSYSGTDTQYF
>.|TRBV9|.|TRBJ1-1|14
TGTGCCAGCAGCGTAGGGGGAACAAGGAATGAAGCTTTCTTT
CASSVGGTRNEAFF